This passage covers 29 T cell receptor beta chains from one sample sequenced in a study of T cell responses to AZD1222 COVID-19 vaccine. Some clones are missing from TCRdb's copy, which holds only in-frame ones; the method was immunoSEQ multiplex PCR. The sample comprises about 150,000 clones, more than 85% of which are singletons, and 4% to 5.5% rests with the top ten. Specimen: peripheral blood, collected on day 0 of AZD1222 vaccination. These receptors all stem from an adult in good health.

This CDR3 is CASGRGQGAKNIQYF. As DNA, the CDR3 is TGTGCCAGCGGCAGGGGGCAGGGAGCCAAAAACATTCAGTACTTC. The rearrangement links TRBV6-6 to TRBJ2-4, with 8 positions matching TRBD1. This CDR3 spans 15 amino acids. CDR1 and CDR2 (germline): MNHNY, SVGAGI (reference sequence). J was trimmed by 0 bases and V by 8 bases; bases with no gene match: 6.

The genes are TRBV12-3 or TRBV12-4 and TRBJ2-7; D may correspond to TRBD1 or TRBD2 (6 bases each). This CDR3 spans 12 amino acids. V lost 6 bases to trimming and J lost 9 bases, with 15 bases between them. This CDR3 reads CASSPEGGRQYF. The CDR3 bases are TGTGCCAGCAGCCCCGAGGGGGGCCGGCAGTACTTC.

The genes are TRBV4-1 and TRBJ2-7; no clear D gene. The CDR3 length is 14 residues. The V end was cut by 1 base, the J end by 0 bases, with 7 bases between. Germline V gives CDR1 MGHRA, CDR2 YSYEKL. CDR3: CASSQVTVSYEQYF. CDR3 DNA sequence: TGCGCCAGCAGCCAAGTTACTGTCTCCTACGAGCAGTACTTC.

The V call is TRBV19, the J call TRBJ1-2; possibly TRBD1 for D (6 bases). The CDR3 is 14 amino acids. The V and J ends lost 5 bases and 4 bases respectively, with 14 bases between them. Germline values: CDR1 LNHDA, CDR2 SQIVND (reference sequence). The CDR3 nucleotides read TGTGCCAGTAGTGAGTCTGCAGGGGCCTATGGCTACACCTTC. Translation gives CASSESAGAYGYTF.

DNA of the CDR3: TGTGCCAGCAGATTGGACGGGGAGTCCCAGCATTTT. Encoded protein: CASRLDGESQHF. V gene TRBV2 combines with J gene TRBJ1-5; unclear D gene. Germline V gene sequence: CDR1 SNHLY, CDR2 FYNNEI. The CDR3 extends over 12 amino acids. The V gene lost 6 bases and the J gene lost 11 bases, with 14 bases spanning the gap.

This clone appeared a single time. This chain joins TRBV9 and TRBJ1-1; the D is unclear. V was pared by 4 bases and J by 3 bases, with 10 bases between. The CDR3 spans 13 residues. The V gene's germline CDR1 is SGDLS and CDR2 YYNGEE. The CDR3 loop is CASSFGRDTEAFF. In nucleotides, the CDR3 is TGTGCCAGCAGCTTTGGCCGGGACACTGAAGCTTTCTTT.

This chain connects TRBV28 to TRBJ1-6; D unresolved. The length of the CDR3 is 16 residues. Between the trimmed V and J ends, which lost 6 bases and 0 bases, there was a span of 12 bases. The germline V gene encodes CDR1 MDHEN and CDR2 SYDVKM. Here the CDR3 reads CASSRWTGSYNSPLHF. The CDR3 DNA sequence: TGTGCCAGCAGCCGATGGACCGGCTCCTATAATTCACCCCTCCACTTT.

The rearrangement uses TRBV5-1 and TRBJ1-1; weak D call: TRBD1 (6 bases). CDR1 is SGHRS and CDR2 is YFSETQ in the germline V gene. V was cut by 8 bases and J by 4 bases, with 18 bases left in between. The CDR3 covers 14 residues. CDR3 DNA: TGCGCCAGTACCGAAGGGGGGTCTGGCACTGAAGCTTTCTTT. Protein sequence: CASTEGGSGTEAFF.

The chain uses TRBV3-1 (or the pseudogene TRBV3-2) and TRBJ1-1, with D hard to call. Germline lookup yields CDR1 LGHDT and CDR2 YNNKEL (reference sequence). Deletions cut 4 bases from V and 1 base from J, with 7 bases between. This CDR3 spans 13 amino acids. The CDR3, as DNA: TGTGCCAGCAGCCGGCCCCCGAACACTGAAGCTTTCTTT. Encoded protein: CASSRPPNTEAFF.

This clone was counted once. The chain combines TRBV6-2 or TRBV6-3 with TRBJ2-7; no definite D call. CDR3 length: 12 amino acids. V was cut by 2 bases and J by 7 bases, with 9 bases left in between. Looked up from germline, CDR1 is MNHEY and CDR2 is SVGEGT. The CDR3 DNA sequence: TGTGCCAGCAGTTACGGGTTTTGGGAGCAGTACTTC. Its protein is CASSYGFWEQYF.

The V and J genes are TRBV11-2 and TRBJ2-7; D is ambiguous. The CDR3 is 16 amino acids. Germline CDR1 SGHAT, CDR2 FQNNGV. Trimming shortened V by 1 base and J by 3 bases, and 16 bases separated the two germline ends. The CDR3 DNA reads TGTGCCAGCAGCTTAGTGTCAACCTACGTGGGCTACGAGCAGTACTTC. As protein: CASSLVSTYVGYEQYF.

The chain carries TRBV4-1 and TRBJ2-2; the D gene is possibly TRBD1 (6 bases). Germline V gene data show CDR1 as MGHRA and CDR2 as YSYEKL. The CDR3 is made up of 15 amino acids. V was clipped by 5 bases and J by 4 bases, with 14 bases between them. CDR3 sequence reads: CASSVQGSGTGELFF. CDR3 nucleotide sequence: TGCGCCAGCAGCGTCCAGGGGAGCGGCACCGGGGAGCTGTTTTTT.

The CDR3 coding sequence is TGTGCCAGCAGCTCACAGGGGATAACGAACACTGAAGCTTTCTTT. Amino acid sequence: CASSSQGITNTEAFF. The V gene is TRBV7-9, the J gene TRBJ1-1, with TRBD1 matching 7 bases. Looked up from germline, CDR1 is SEHNR and CDR2 is FQNEAQ (reference sequence). J gave up 1 base and V 4 bases, and 6 bases lay outside the gene matches. The CDR3 loop spans 15 amino acids. The full variable domain, its missing parts supplied by reference TRBV7-9 and TRBJ1-1, is DTGVSQNPRHKITKRGQNVTFRCDPISEHNRLYWYRQTLGQGPEFLTYFQNEAQLEKSRLLSDRFSAERPKGSFSTLEIQRTEQGDSAMYLCASSSQGITNTEAFFGQGTRLTVV.

This clone was recorded a few times. This chain uses TRBV4-1 with TRBJ1-4; a possible D gene is TRBD1 (5 bases). The CDR3 extends over 14 amino acids. Trimming removed 1 base at V and 11 bases at J, with 14 bases between. The germline gives CDR1 MGHRA, CDR2 YSYEKL. The CDR3 bases are TGCGCCAGCAGCCAAGTGCAGGGTATAGAGAAACTGTTTTTT. Amino acid sequence: CASSQVQGIEKLFF.

This clone was found once. V is TRBV5-1 and J is TRBJ2-5; D may match TRBD1 or TRBD2 (5 bases each). The CDR3 consists of 14 residues. Germline loops: CDR1 SGHRS, CDR2 YFSETQ. V lost 4 bases, J lost 4 bases, and 14 bases lay in between. In nucleotides, the CDR3 is TGCGCCAGCAGCCCTTCCGGGACGCCAGAGACCCAGTACTTC. It codes for CASSPSGTPETQYF.

This clone has more than one count but fewer than ten. V and J are TRBV28 and TRBJ1-5; a weak D match, TRBD1 (6 bases). The germline V gene encodes CDR1 MDHEN and CDR2 SYDVKM. The CDR3 length is 12 residues. Trimming pared 6 bases from V and 8 bases from J, leaving 11 bases between. The CDR3 DNA is TGTGCCAGCAGCCCCCAGGGGAAGCCCCAGCATTTT. Translation: CASSPQGKPQHF.

This clone was observed a few times. This chain connects TRBV18 to TRBJ1-1, with a weak D call TRBD1 (5 bases). The ends were cut back, 6 bases at V and 4 bases at J, with 21 bases in the middle. This CDR3 has 16 amino acids. CDR1 is KGHSH, CDR2 LQKENI, per germline. This CDR3 reads CASSPRGTGLGTEAFF. In DNA, the CDR3 is TGTGCCAGCTCCCCTCGGGGGACGGGGTTGGGCACTGAAGCTTTCTTT. Filled out from reference TRBV18 and TRBJ1-1, the complete variable domain reads NAGVMQNPRHLVRRRGQEARLRCSPMKGHSHVYWYRQLPEEGLKFMVYLQKENIIDESGMPKERFSAEFPKEGPSILRIQQVVRGDSAAYFCASSPRGTGLGTEAFFGQGTRLTVV.

This chain links TRBV20-1 with TRBJ2-7; no firm D call. Per germline, CDR1 DFQATT and CDR2 SNEGSKA (reference sequence). There are 16 residues in the CDR3. With 3 bases removed from V and 1 base from J, the gap between germline ends came to 19 bases. CDR3: CSASPVTGYFSYEQYF. In DNA, the CDR3 is TGCAGTGCTAGTCCGGTAACGGGTTATTTTTCCTACGAGCAGTACTTC.

The chain carries TRBV3-1 (or the pseudogene TRBV3-2) and TRBJ1-2; D call uncertain. From germline, CDR1 is LGHDT and CDR2 YNNKEL (reference sequence). The V and J ends lost 1 base and 1 base respectively, with 7 bases between them. CDR3 length: 14 amino acids. CDR3 in DNA: TGTGCCAGCAGCCAAGTGACACTTAACTATGGCTACACCTTC. Amino acid sequence: CASSQVTLNYGYTF.

V gene TRBV6-2 or TRBV6-3 combines with J gene TRBJ2-7; 8 bases match TRBD2. Germline CDR1 reads MNHEY; CDR2 reads SVGEGT. V lost 4 bases to trimming and J lost 8 bases; unmatched junction nucleotides: 16. The CDR3 runs 16 residues. CDR3 sequence reads: CASSSINGLATYKQYF. DNA for the CDR3: TGTGCCAGCAGTTCCATCAACGGACTAGCCACTTACAAGCAGTACTTC.

The chain carries TRBV11-2 and TRBJ2-5; 13 bases match TRBD2. Germline CDR1 and CDR2: SGHAT and FQNNGV. V lost 5 bases, J lost 6 bases, and 12 bases stayed unmatched. There are 17 residues in the CDR3. CDR3 sequence (DNA): TGTGCCAGCAGCCCCACACTAGCGGGAGGGCCTAGACAGACCCAGTACTTC. It codes for CASSPTLAGGPRQTQYF. Drawing the rest from reference TRBV11-2 and TRBJ2-5, the complete variable domain is EAGVAQSPRYKIIEKRQSVAFWCNPISGHATLYWYQQILGQGPKLLIQFQNNGVVDDSQLPKDRFSAERLKGVDSTLKIQPAKLEDSAVYLCASSPTLAGGPRQTQYFGPGTRLLVL.

The count of this clone is one. The gene calls are TRBV4-2 and TRBJ2-5, with TRBD2 identical over 12 bases. The CDR3 has 18 residues. In germline, CDR1 is LGHNA, CDR2 YNFKEQ. V shed 1 base, J shed 2 bases, and the junction held 8 bases outside the gene matches. CDR3: CASSQARLAGAQQETQYF. CDR3 in DNA: TGTGCCAGCAGCCAAGCTCGACTAGCGGGAGCCCAGCAAGAGACCCAGTACTTC.

The rearrangement uses TRBV5-6 and TRBJ1-1; D may be TRBD1 (6 bases). V was clipped by 4 bases and J by 1 base, with 14 bases between them. CDR3 length: 15 residues. Germline loops: CDR1 SGHDT, CDR2 YYEEEE. For the CDR3, the DNA is TGTGCCAGCAGCCGCAGACAGGCCGGGAACACTGAAGCTTTCTTT. Residues: CASSRRQAGNTEAFF.

This chain links TRBV27 with TRBJ2-3, with no clear D. This CDR3 comprises 12 residues. Deletions cut 5 bases from V and 6 bases from J, with 9 bases between. In germline, CDR1 is MNHEY, CDR2 SMNVEV (reference sequence). The CDR3 nucleotides read TGTGCCAGCAGTCCGCTTGGGGATACGCAGTATTTT. Encoded protein: CASSPLGDTQYF.

J is TRBJ1-4 and V is TRBV2, with D possibly matching TRBD1 (5 bases). The CDR3 has 14 amino acids. Germline lookup yields CDR1 SNHLY and CDR2 FYNNEI. With 6 bases removed from V and 8 bases from J, the gap between germline ends came to 16 bases. CDR3 protein: CASRGDGLGEKLFF. CDR3 bases: TGTGCCAGCAGGGGGGACGGCCTAGGAGAAAAACTGTTTTTT.

The chain links TRBV5-5 to TRBJ1-1; D not resolved. V was pared by 0 bases and J by 8 bases, with 5 bases between. Looked up from germline, CDR1 is SGHKS and CDR2 is YYEKEE (reference sequence). CDR3 length: 11 residues. DNA for the CDR3: TGTGCCAGCAGCTTGGAAAGAGAAGCTTTCTTT. This translates into CASSLEREAFF. The whole variable domain, filled in from reference TRBV5-5 and TRBJ1-1, reads DAGVTQSPTHLIKTRGQQVTLRCSPISGHKSVSWYQQVLGQGPQFIFQYYEKEERGRGNFPDRFSARQFPNYSSELNVNALLLGDSALYLCASSLEREAFFGQGTRLTVV.

The chain carries TRBV18 and TRBJ1-1; D is uncertain. Germline V gene sequence: CDR1 KGHSH, CDR2 LQKENI. This CDR3 contains 13 residues. V lost 2 bases, J lost 0 bases, and 4 bases lay in between. The DNA of the CDR3 is TGTGCCAGCTCACCAAACATGAACACTGAAGCTTTCTTT. This translates into CASSPNMNTEAFF.

The gene calls are TRBV6-5 and TRBJ2-7, with 9 bases that match TRBD2. Per the germline V gene, CDR1 is MNHEY and CDR2 is SVGAGI. The CDR3 loop spans 14 amino acids. Unmatched junction bases numbered 2, after V lost 3 bases and J lost 2 bases. Here the CDR3 reads CASSYIAGAYEQYF. Written as DNA, the CDR3 is TGTGCCAGCAGTTATATAGCGGGGGCCTACGAGCAGTACTTC.

J is TRBJ2-7 and V is TRBV27; D remains unclear. Germline CDR1 is MNHEY and CDR2 is SMNVEV (reference sequence). This CDR3 has 14 residues. The V end was cut by 5 bases, the J end by 0 bases, with 11 bases between. CDR3 residues: CASSPRFSSYEQYF. The CDR3 nucleotides read TGTGCCAGCAGTCCAAGGTTCAGCTCCTACGAGCAGTACTTC.